This TCR beta chain was sequenced during a study of T cell changes during pregnancy in multiple sclerosis. This CDR3 contains 12 residues. The ends were cut back, 4 bases at V and 7 bases at J, with 8 bases in the middle. In germline, CDR1 is MGHRA, CDR2 YSYEKL. Produced via immunoSEQ multiplex PCR; TCRdb's table is partial and in-frame only. The sample shows 60,000 to 85,000 clones, about 94% of them seen only once. The TCR originated in a female donor with multiple sclerosis, enrolled in a pregnancy study. This chain joins TRBV4-1 and TRBJ2-1, with D maybe TRBD1 (5 bases). Sequencing was performed on peripheral blood, taken in the third trimester of pregnancy. DNA for the CDR3: TGCGCCAGCAGCCCCCAGGGAAATGAGCAGTTCTTC. Translation: CASSPQGNEQFF.